Included here is one TCR beta chain sequence, with context. The sample originates from a study of cytomegalovirus exposure and HLA in healthy donors. The PCR employed 60 Vbeta primers together with 13 Jbeta primers. The assay was immunoSEQ multiplex PCR, and TCRdb's table has in-frame clones only and misses some. The table has 150,000 to 250,000 clones, approximately 85% seen once. The length of the CDR3 is 16 residues. Germline trimming cut 5 bases from V and 2 bases from J; bases unmatched to any gene: 7. Per germline, CDR1 SGHVS and CDR2 FQNEAQ. This clonotype originated in a woman between 45 and 60 years old in good health and CMV-seronegative. Sequencing was performed on PBMCs. The V call is TRBV7-8, the J call TRBJ2-5; TRBD2 matches at 11 bases. CDR3 region: CASSPRTSGPQETQYF. The CDR3 DNA sequence: TGTGCCAGCAGCCCCCGGACTAGCGGGCCTCAAGAGACCCAGTACTTC.